This TCR beta chain was observed in a study of siplizumab effects on memory and regulatory T cells. Whole-study findings and limits: Siplizumab significantly decreased alloreactive sequences from unstimulated CD4+ memory cells.

Details on this clone: Its target is unknown.

The assay was immunoSEQ multiplex PCR, and TCRdb's table has in-frame clones only and misses some. The table lists about 120,000 clones, about 94% of them singletons. CDR3 size: 14 residues. The germline gives CDR1 SQVTM, CDR2 ANQGSEA. Trimming took 3 bases from V and 7 from J; bases not matched to a gene: 8. The sample taken for sequencing was non-Treg CD4+ T cells sorted from blood. This TCR derives from a human donor in good health. The genes are TRBV29-1 and TRBJ1-3; 8 nucleotides align to TRBD1. The CDR3 DNA reads TGCAGCGTTGACCTGGGGACAGGTCTTAACACCATATATTTT. Its translation: CSVDLGTGLNTIYF.